This T cell receptor (beta chain) was captured by sequencing in a study of shared clonotypes between healthy human individuals. Turning to this clone: The antigen remains undetermined.

The run depth of the assay was deep. TCRdb's table, derived via immunoSEQ multiplex PCR, lists solely in-frame clones and lacks some. This table has roughly 2.5 million clones, approximately 90% appearing once. This CDR3 contains 16 residues. The junction had 10 bases not matched to a gene; V was cut back by 8 bases and J by 2 bases. Germline CDR1 reads LGHNA; CDR2 reads YNFKEQ. Study-level results: Though the depth was large, rarefaction showed that sorted-subset sequencing was incomplete. Clonotypes that were shared across several donors made up roughly 5.2% of naive CD4 clonotypes.

Sequenced sample: naive CD4+ T cells sorted from blood. Subset given: CD45RA+ positively selected. The genes are TRBV4-2 and TRBJ2-2; 8 bases align to TRBD1. This receptor was obtained from a man between 18 and 35 years old in good health. CDR3 loop: CASRPSGTGNTGELFF. The DNA for the CDR3 is TGTGCCAGCCGACCCTCCGGGACAGGTAACACCGGGGAGCTGTTTTTT.